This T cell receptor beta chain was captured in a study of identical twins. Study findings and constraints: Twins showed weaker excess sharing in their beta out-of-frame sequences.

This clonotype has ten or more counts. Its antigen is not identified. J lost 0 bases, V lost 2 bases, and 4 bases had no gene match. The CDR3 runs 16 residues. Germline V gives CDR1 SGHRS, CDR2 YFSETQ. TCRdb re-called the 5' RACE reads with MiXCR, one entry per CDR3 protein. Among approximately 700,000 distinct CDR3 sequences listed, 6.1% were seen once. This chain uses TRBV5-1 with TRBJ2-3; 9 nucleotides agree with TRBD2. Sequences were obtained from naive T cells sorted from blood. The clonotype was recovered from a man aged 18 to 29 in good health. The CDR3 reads CASSLRTSESTDTQYF. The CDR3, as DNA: TGCGCCAGCAGCTTACGGACTAGCGAGAGCACAGATACGCAGTATTTT.